The 16 T cell receptor beta chains below come from one sample, sequenced in a study of CD8+CD57+ T cells in acquired aplastic anemia. CDR3 and TCR beta VDJ profiling relied on genomic DNA as the template. TCRdb reprocessed the reads with MiXCR, giving one entry per CDR3 protein. This sample carries under 200,000 distinct CDR3 sequences, about 60% of them seen once, and the ten largest clones take under 50%. Sequencing was done on a sample of sorted CD4+, CD8+, or CD8+CD57+ T cells (not recorded which) from PBMCs. These receptors were taken from a human donor in good health.

As for this clonotype: Germline is not matched at one junction end, which may reflect a read error. The rearrangement joins TRBV19 to TRBJ2-3, with D unresolved. Germline V gene data show CDR1 as LNHDA and CDR2 as SQIVND (reference sequence). CDR3 length equals 13 residues. The CDR3 region is CASSLSGSGTRYF. DNA for the CDR3: TGTGCCAGTAGCTTAAGTGGCTCTGGTACGCGGTATTTT.

At least ten counts were recorded for this clonotype. J is TRBJ1-6 and V is TRBV5-1; D gene uncertain. The germline CDR1 and CDR2 sequences are SGHRS and YFSETQ. Trimming left V 2 bases short and J 4 bases short, with 7 bases between. There are 14 residues in the CDR3. CDR3: CASSFEGYNSPLHF. In DNA, the CDR3 is TGCGCCAGCAGCTTTGAGGGTTATAATTCACCCCTCCACTTT.

The rearrangement uses TRBV19 and TRBJ1-1; a possible D gene is TRBD1 (5 bases). V was shortened by 5 bases and J by 1 base, with 11 bases between the two germline ends. Germline V lookup: CDR1 LNHDA, CDR2 SQIVND (reference sequence). This CDR3 has 14 amino acids. Written as DNA, the CDR3 is TGTGCCAGTAGTCCGAGGGGCCCGAACACTGAAGCTTTCTTT. Translated, it gives CASSPRGPNTEAFF.

This clonotype has at least ten counts. This chain connects TRBV11-3 to TRBJ2-3; TRBD1 might be the D (5 bases). This CDR3 has 12 amino acids. The V end was cut by 11 bases, the J end by 7 bases, with 16 bases between. Per the germline V gene, CDR1 is SGHNT and CDR2 is YENEEA. This CDR3 is CASAQGGNTQYF. As DNA, the CDR3 is TGTGCCTCCGCCCAGGGTGGGAATACGCAGTATTTT.

This clonotype was counted a single time. The V and J genes are TRBV12-3 or TRBV12-4 and TRBJ2-2, with 10 nucleotides matching TRBD1. This CDR3 has 17 residues. Trimming removed 2 bases from V and 5 bases from J; junction bases left unmatched: 8. The CDR3 nucleotides are TGTGCCAGCAGTTTAATGGGACAGGGGAAATTTACCGGGGAGCTGTTTTTT. Its protein product is CASSLMGQGKFTGELFF.

This clonotype occurred once. The chain recombines TRBV7-2 with TRBJ1-5; the D gene is possibly TRBD1 (6 bases). V was cut by 0 bases and J by 3 bases, with 15 bases left in between. The germline CDR1 and CDR2 sequences are SGHTA and FQGNSA. The CDR3 has 17 amino acids. CDR3 amino acids: CASSLASSRGPNQPQHF. The CDR3 bases are TGTGCCAGCAGCTTAGCGTCCAGCAGGGGACCCAATCAGCCCCAGCATTTT.

The CDR3 is CSASADGPVVYF. CDR3 in DNA: TGCAGTGCTAGCGCAGACGGTCCAGTGGTGTATTTT. The chain has TRBV20-1 and TRBJ1-3; the D is unclear. This CDR3 has 12 amino acids. Germline V gives CDR1 DFQATT, CDR2 SNEGSKA (reference sequence). V lost 3 bases, J lost 16 bases, and 19 bases lay in between.

The chain recombines TRBV20-1 with TRBJ1-1; D perhaps matches TRBD1 (5 bases). The CDR3 extends over 13 amino acids. V lost 1 base and J lost 7, with 13 bases in between. Germline V gene lookup returns CDR1 DFQATT and CDR2 SNEGSKA (reference sequence). CDR3 coding DNA: TGCAGTGCTAGAGCGAGGGGACTAATTGAAGCTTTCTTT. This sequence encodes CSARARGLIEAFF.

This rearrangement joins TRBV20-1 to TRBJ2-7, with D perhaps matching TRBD1 (6 bases). The length of the CDR3 is 16 residues. The V gene's germline CDR1 is DFQATT and CDR2 SNEGSKA (reference sequence). V was clipped by 0 bases and J by 0 bases, with 15 bases between them. CDR3 in DNA: TGCAGTGCTAGAGATCTTATCGCAGGGGCCTCCTACGAGCAGTACTTC. Its protein is CSARDLIAGASYEQYF.

This chain connects TRBV24-1 to TRBJ1-2; unclear D gene. V was shortened by 1 base and J by 6 bases, with 5 bases between the two germline ends. CDR3 length: 12 residues. Per the germline V gene, CDR1 is KGHDR and CDR2 is SFDVKD. The CDR3 spells CATSDFGNGYTF. CDR3 coding DNA: TGTGCCACCAGTGATTTTGGGAATGGCTACACCTTC.

The chain is built from TRBV9 and TRBJ1-6; 7 bases fit TRBD1. V lost 0 bases, J lost 7 bases, and 10 bases stayed unmatched. CDR1 and CDR2 (germline): SGDLS, YYNGEE. The CDR3 length is 17 residues. The CDR3 DNA is TGTGCCAGCAGCGTAGGATTAGGACAGGCGTCAAATTCACCCCTCCACTTT. Protein product: CASSVGLGQASNSPLHF.

The chain is built from TRBV29-1 and TRBJ2-7; D ambiguous. Trimming cost V 8 bases and J 6 bases, with 14 bases left between them. CDR1 SQVTM and CDR2 ANQGSEA come from the germline V gene. The CDR3 length is 11 residues. CDR3: CSFPVESEQYF. The DNA of the CDR3 is TGCAGCTTCCCCGTGGAAAGCGAGCAGTACTTC.

In its sample, this clonotype was seen many times. The chain combines TRBV2 with TRBJ1-4, with D possibly matching TRBD1 (5 bases). The V and J ends lost 0 bases and 13 bases respectively, with 12 bases between them. Germline CDR1 is SNHLY and CDR2 is FYNNEI. There are 13 residues in the CDR3. The CDR3 sequence: CASSEAAGTGLFF. As DNA, the CDR3 is TGTGCCAGCAGTGAAGCCGCCGGGACGGGACTGTTTTTT.

This clonotype was picked up many times. The chain recombines TRBV7-8 with TRBJ2-7; no definite D call. Germline V CDR1 and CDR2: SGHVS, FQNEAQ. Trimming shortened V by 4 bases and J by 3 bases, and 10 bases separated the two germline ends. The CDR3 is made up of 13 amino acids. This CDR3 is CASSSSPDYEQYF. In nucleotides, the CDR3 is TGTGCCAGCAGCTCCAGCCCAGACTACGAGCAGTACTTC. The variable domain in full, with the rest retrieved from reference TRBV7-8 and TRBJ2-7, is GAGVSQSPRYKVAKRGQDVALRCDPISGHVSLFWYQQALGQGPEFLTYFQNEAQLDKSGLPSDRFFAERPEGSVSTLKIQRTQQEDSAVYLCASSSSPDYEQYFGPGTRLTVT.

The chain couples TRBV6-4 to TRBJ2-3, with D possibly being TRBD2 (6 bases). In germline, CDR1 is MRHNA, CDR2 SNTAGT. CDR3 length equals 15 residues. Trimming removed 3 bases from V and 4 bases from J, with 14 bases in between. CDR3: CASSEGDSGSDTQYF. The CDR3, as DNA: TGTGCCAGCAGTGAAGGGGACTCCGGCTCAGATACGCAGTATTTT.

The CDR3 region is CATSDPGASGRRGEQFF. As DNA, the CDR3 is TGTGCCACCAGCGACCCCGGGGCGAGCGGGAGAAGAGGTGAGCAGTTCTTC. The J gene is TRBJ2-1, the V gene TRBV24-1, with 8 bases aligning to TRBD2. CDR1 is KGHDR, CDR2 SFDVKD, per germline. V shed 7 bases and J 9 bases; nucleotides not matched to a gene: 19. The CDR3 is 17 amino acids.